The T cell receptor beta chain described here comes from a study of control samples from healthy donors and cancer patients (dated by TCRdb to the early 2020s). Taken from the germline V gene, the CDR1 and CDR2 loops are WSHSY and SAAADI. Germline trimming amounts to 6 bases on V and 6 bases on J, with 3 as the count of junction bases outside the gene matches. From the cysteine up to the phenylalanine, the CDR3 has a length of 14 residues. CDR3 DNA is the only sequence kept; it has 42 bases, read in frame from the first base. Details on this clone: Its antigen remains unidentified. No much larger clone is present one base from it, and per-base qualities are unavailable.

Receptor libraries were prepared by the immunoSEQ multiplex PCR assay. As stored in TCRdb, this immuneACCESS dataset retains in-frame rearrangements with V and J assigned. A fraction of the clones does not appear; measured against another copy, unresolved V genes explain less than half of the discrepancy, and the remainder lacks a known reason. The sample table shows approximately 100,000 clones, and approximately 90% are seen once. About 16% of the sample lies in the top ten. This clonotype was obtained from a woman aged 45-65 years in good health. The chain is encoded by TRBV10-2 joined to TRBJ1-5, with TRBD1 identical over 12 junction bases. The material sequenced was blood. The CDR3 amino acid sequence is: CASRRGQGAQPQHF. The bases read TGCGCCAGCAGGAGGGGACAGGGGGCTCAGCCCCAGCATTTT.